This T cell receptor beta chain was recovered during a study of control samples from healthy donors and cancer patients (dated by TCRdb to 2018 to 2020). The CDR3, from cysteine to phenylalanine, totals 12 residues. The read is trimmed to its CDR3 DNA, 36 bases read in frame from base 1. V is shortened by 7 bases, J by 4 bases, and the region joining them spans 10 bases. As encoded in the germline V gene (reference sequence), CDR1 is LNHDA while CDR2 is SQIVND. The table lists this clone with a count of one. What antigen it recognizes has not been identified. No clone much larger than this one lies a single base away; base qualities are absent. The library was made by the immunoSEQ multiplex PCR assay. TCRdb obtained this table from immuneACCESS and retained in-frame rearrangements with V and J assigned. These tables miss some clones; where compared with another copy, unresolved V genes account for less than half of the shortfall, and the remainder is unexplained. In this sample the table shows approximately 97,000 clones, around nine tenths of which occur a single time. 3% of the sample is held by the ten biggest clonotypes.

The sample taken for sequencing was blood. The TCR comes from a human donor in good health. The donor label of this sample is uncertain. The chain is assembled from TRBV19 and TRBJ1-2, with the D gene uncertain. The nucleotides are TGTGCCAGTACCACACCACCCTATGGCTACACCTTC. This gives the protein CASTTPPYGYTF.